The 21 T cell receptor beta chains given below trace back to one sample, sequenced in a study of vaccination effects on CD4 cells after COVID-19. For these receptors, no antigen is known. Ahead of sequencing, the ViraFEST assay grew antigen-specific CD4+ T cells using viral peptide pools. Following culture for approximately ten days, CD4+ T cells were isolated. Each participant was given two doses of one vaccine (BNT162b2 or mRNA-1273). Sequenced by immunoSEQ multiplex PCR; TCRdb stores in-frame clones only, minus some. The sample has 67,000 or so clones, 81% seen once. The material was CD4+ T cells from PBMCs cultured with HCoV-229E spike peptides, obtained after COVID-19 vaccination. These receptors were obtained from a human donor who received a COVID-19 vaccine.

The genes are TRBV30 and TRBJ1-1; TRBD1 matches 8 bases. Trimming took 2 bases from V and 0 from J; bases not matched to a gene: 14. The germline CDR1 and CDR2 sequences are GTSNPN and SVGIG (reference sequence). This CDR3 has 18 amino acids. CDR3 sequence: CAWSRFGTGINLNTEAFF. The CDR3 DNA reads TGTGCCTGGAGTAGGTTCGGGACAGGCATAAACCTGAACACTGAAGCTTTCTTT. Combining the CDR3 with reference TRBV30 and TRBJ1-1 gives the whole variable domain SQTIHQWPATLVQPVGSPLSLECTVEGTSNPNLYWYRQAAGRGLQLLFYSVGIGQISSEVPQNLSASRPQDRQFILSSKKLLLSDSGFYLCAWSRFGTGINLNTEAFFGQGTRLTVV.

This clone was picked up one time. The rearrangement links TRBV6-4 to TRBJ2-4; TRBD1 matches at 9 bases. Germline CDR1 and CDR2: MRHNA and SNTAGT. This CDR3 is 16 amino acids long. V dropped 0 bases and J dropped 6; count of bases not matched to a gene: 6. As DNA, the CDR3 is TGTGCCAGCAGTGACTCGACAGGGGGGCCGGGAAACATTCAGTACTTC. Protein: CASSDSTGGPGNIQYF.

V usage is TRBV3-1 (or the pseudogene TRBV3-2) and J usage is TRBJ1-1; no clear D gene. The CDR3 is 14 residues long. V dropped 4 bases and J dropped 1 base, with 10 bases sitting between them. CDR1 is LGHDT, CDR2 YNNKEL, per germline (reference sequence). The CDR3: CASSLRAGNTEAFF. The CDR3 DNA reads TGTGCCAGCAGCCTTCGCGCGGGGAACACTGAAGCTTTCTTT.

This sequence joins TRBV6-5 and TRBJ2-5; D is possibly TRBD2 (5 bases). CDR3 size: 14 residues. The V end lost 4 bases, the J end lost 4 bases, and 13 bases lay between the germline ends. Germline V CDR1 and CDR2: MNHEY, SVGAGI. The CDR3 protein is CASSSQFSGETQYF. The CDR3 DNA follows: TGTGCCAGCAGTTCCCAGTTCAGCGGAGAGACCCAGTACTTC.

This clone came up once. The chain combines TRBV7-3 with TRBJ2-1; 16 bases are a match to TRBD2. CDR1 SGHTA and CDR2 FQGTGA come from the germline V gene. The J segment lost 5 bases and the V segment lost 3 bases, leaving 4 bases of the junction unmatched. The CDR3 is 17 amino acids. The CDR3 sequence is CASSLGGLAGGHNEQFF. CDR3 nucleotides: TGTGCCAGCAGCTTGGGGGGACTAGCGGGGGGGCACAATGAGCAGTTCTTC.

The V and J genes are TRBV30 and TRBJ1-1, with a possible D match to TRBD1 (5 bases). The ends were cut back, 0 bases at V and 10 bases at J, with 9 bases in the middle. Germline V gene sequence: CDR1 GTSNPN, CDR2 SVGIG (reference sequence). The CDR3 extends over 11 amino acids. CDR3 coding DNA: TGTGCCTGGAGTGTCAGGGTGGGAGCTTTCTTT. Amino acid sequence: CAWSVRVGAFF.

V and J are TRBV29-1 and TRBJ1-2, with 8 bases aligning to TRBD1. This CDR3 region has 14 residues. From germline, CDR1 is SQVTM and CDR2 ANQGSEA. Trimming took 7 bases from V and 6 from J; bases not matched to a gene: 13. CDR3 DNA sequence: TGCAGCGCCAACGGACAGGGCTCCTTCGATGGCTACACCTTC. It encodes CSANGQGSFDGYTF.

The chain links TRBV19 to TRBJ1-4, with D hard to call. Deletions cut 5 bases from V and 4 bases from J, with 11 bases between. CDR1 and CDR2 from the germline V gene are LNHDA and SQIVND (reference sequence). This CDR3 region has 14 residues. The CDR3 is CASSLMASNEKLFF. CDR3 in DNA: TGTGCCAGTAGTTTAATGGCAAGTAATGAAAAACTGTTTTTT.

V gene TRBV30 combines with J gene TRBJ1-5; TRBD1 is a possible D gene (5 bases). Trimming shortened V by 4 bases and J by 0 bases, and 7 bases separated the two germline ends. The CDR3 has 13 residues. Germline V gene lookup returns CDR1 GTSNPN and CDR2 SVGIG (reference sequence). DNA of the CDR3: TGTGCCTGGACGGACAATAGCAATCAGCCCCAGCATTTT. Encoded protein: CAWTDNSNQPQHF.

The V and J genes are TRBV24-1 and TRBJ2-5; TRBD2 matches at 9 bases. V lost 3 bases to trimming and J lost 4 bases; unmatched junction nucleotides: 5. The germline CDR1 and CDR2 sequences are KGHDR and SFDVKD. The CDR3 loop spans 15 amino acids. The CDR3 here is CATSDPRAGGETQYF. CDR3 in DNA: TGTGCCACCAGTGATCCTAGAGCGGGGGGAGAGACCCAGTACTTC.

V is TRBV29-1 and J is TRBJ2-7, with TRBD2 matching over 8 bases. The CDR3 is made up of 11 amino acids. With 3 bases clipped from V and 9 bases from J, the junction kept 4 bases outside the gene matches. Germline loops: CDR1 SQVTM, CDR2 ANQGSEA. The CDR3 region is CSVDSGGTQYV. Written as DNA, the CDR3 is TGCAGCGTTGATTCGGGGGGGACGCAGTACGTC.

This clone was seen just once. The rearrangement joins TRBV6-1 to TRBJ2-7, with TRBD1 identical over 9 bases. Unmatched junction bases numbered 3, after V lost 3 bases and J lost 0 bases. The CDR3 is made up of 15 amino acids. Germline V gene sequence: CDR1 MNHNS, CDR2 SASEGT. The CDR3 DNA sequence: TGTGCCAGCAGTGACGTGACAGGGGGCTCCTACGAGCAGTACGTC. This gives the protein CASSDVTGGSYEQYV.

The chain carries TRBV24-1 and TRBJ2-5; 9 nucleotides match TRBD2. This CDR3 spans 17 amino acids. Germline loops: CDR1 KGHDR, CDR2 SFDVKD. Unmatched junction bases numbered 11, after V lost 5 bases and J lost 2 bases. Here the CDR3 reads CATSAHGAGGFQETQYF. The CDR3 DNA reads as TGTGCCACCAGTGCCCACGGAGCGGGGGGATTTCAAGAGACCCAGTACTTC.

The rearrangement links TRBV4-2 to TRBJ2-2; tentatively, D is TRBD2 (5 bases). The CDR3 is 15 residues long. Germline loops: CDR1 LGHNA, CDR2 YNFKEQ. The V end was cut by 0 bases, the J end by 6 bases, with 11 bases between. The CDR3 region has the DNA TGTGCCAGCAGCCAAGATAAACTAGTACCCGGGGAGCTGTTTTTT. This sequence encodes CASSQDKLVPGELFF.

This sequence joins TRBV27 and TRBJ2-3; weak D call: TRBD2 (5 bases). Trimming stripped 5 bases from V and 3 bases from J, with 18 bases between. This CDR3 region has 16 residues. CDR1 and CDR2 (germline): MNHEY, SMNVEV (reference sequence). The CDR3 bases are TGTGCCAGCAGTCCCAAGACGCCGGGGTATACAGATACGCAGTATTTT. It codes for CASSPKTPGYTDTQYF.

The rearrangement links TRBV5-1 to TRBJ2-5, with 8 bases aligning to TRBD2. The V segment lost 1 base and the J segment 2 bases; nucleotides outside the gene matches: 7. Germline CDR1 reads SGHRS; CDR2 reads YFSETQ. The CDR3 runs 16 residues. In DNA form, the CDR3 reads TGCGCCAGCAGCTTGATCGCTGGCGGGAGGCAAGAGACCCAGTACTTC. Its translation: CASSLIAGGRQETQYF.

The rearrangement links TRBV3-1 (or the pseudogene TRBV3-2) to TRBJ1-5; 9 nucleotides line up with TRBD1. With V trimmed by 5 bases and J by 5 bases, 4 bases remained unmatched. Germline V gene sequence: CDR1 LGHDT, CDR2 YNNKEL (reference sequence). The CDR3 sequence is 14 residues long. This chain's CDR3 is CASSNGDRDQPQHF. For the CDR3, the DNA is TGTGCCAGCAGCAACGGGGACAGGGATCAGCCCCAGCATTTT.

This chain joins TRBV5-1 and TRBJ1-4; D remains unclear. This CDR3 is 14 amino acids long. In germline, CDR1 is SGHRS, CDR2 YFSETQ. V lost 4 bases and J lost 1, with 8 bases in between. The CDR3 DNA follows: TGCGCCAGCAGCATACAAGGAACTAATGAAAAACTGTTTTTT. Protein: CASSIQGTNEKLFF.

The CDR3 nucleotides are TGTGCCAGCAGTTACTCGAAGGGGATAAGCTCCTACAATGAGCAGTTCTTC. Encoded protein: CASSYSKGISSYNEQFF. V usage is TRBV6-2 or TRBV6-3 and J usage is TRBJ2-1; D perhaps matches TRBD1 (5 bases). V lost 0 bases to trimming and J lost 0 bases, with 12 bases between them. Per the germline V gene, CDR1 is MNHEY and CDR2 is SVGEGT. This CDR3 has 17 amino acids.

The chain links TRBV4-3 to TRBJ1-3; unclear D gene. V lost 0 bases, J lost 8 bases, and 11 bases lay in between. Germline CDR1 and CDR2: LGHNA and YSLEER. The CDR3 is made up of 14 amino acids. CDR3 loop: CASSQDRGRYTIYF. CDR3 nucleotide sequence: TGCGCCAGCAGCCAAGATCGAGGGCGATACACCATATATTTT.

A word on this clone: Other nucleotide sequences in the sample specify the same CDR3. The genes are TRBV6-6 and TRBJ1-5, with D unresolved. Trimming left V 0 bases short and J 1 base short, with 4 bases between. Germline values: CDR1 MNHNY, CDR2 SVGAGI (reference sequence). This CDR3 has 14 residues. CDR3 in DNA: TGTGCCAGCAGTTACTCGCAGAGCAATCAGCCCCAGCATTTT. Amino acid sequence: CASSYSQSNQPQHF.